This T cell receptor (beta chain) was captured by sequencing in a study of cytomegalovirus exposure and HLA in healthy donors. The V gene's germline CDR1 is SGDLS and CDR2 YYNGEE. V was clipped by 3 bases and J by 2 bases, with 14 bases between them. CDR3 length equals 15 residues. The study ran its PCR with 60 Vbeta and 13 Jbeta primers. Sequencing was performed with immunoSEQ multiplex PCR; in TCRdb, only in-frame clones are kept and a portion is missing. Seen here are around 130,000 clones, around 8.5% observed once, and the top ten hold about 5.5%. The V and J genes are TRBV9 and TRBJ1-2; D gene uncertain. The sequence was collected from a man in his forties in good health and CMV-seronegative. The source material was PBMCs. CDR3 nucleotide sequence: TGTGCCAGCAGCGAGAACCCGAGCGCAAACTATGGCTACACCTTC. It encodes CASSENPSANYGYTF.